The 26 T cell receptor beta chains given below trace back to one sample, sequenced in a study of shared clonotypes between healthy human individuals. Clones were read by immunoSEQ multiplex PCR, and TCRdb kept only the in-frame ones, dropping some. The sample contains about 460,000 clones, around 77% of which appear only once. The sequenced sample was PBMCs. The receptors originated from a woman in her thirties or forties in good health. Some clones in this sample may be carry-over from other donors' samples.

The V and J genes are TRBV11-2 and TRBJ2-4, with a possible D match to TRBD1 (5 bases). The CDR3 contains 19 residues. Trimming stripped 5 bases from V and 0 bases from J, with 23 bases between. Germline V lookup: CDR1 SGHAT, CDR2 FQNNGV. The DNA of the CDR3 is TGTGCCAGCAGCCCACAGTCTGCCCCAGGGCTCCTAGCCAAAAACATTCAGTACTTC. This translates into CASSPQSAPGLLAKNIQYF.

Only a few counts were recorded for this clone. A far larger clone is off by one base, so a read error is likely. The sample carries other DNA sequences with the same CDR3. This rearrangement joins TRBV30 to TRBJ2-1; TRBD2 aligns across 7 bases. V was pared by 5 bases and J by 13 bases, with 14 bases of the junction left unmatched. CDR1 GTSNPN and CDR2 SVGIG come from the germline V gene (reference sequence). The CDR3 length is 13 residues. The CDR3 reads CAWGSISGTIQFF. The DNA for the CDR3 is TGTGCCTGGGGCTCCATTTCCGGGACTATCCAGTTCTTC.

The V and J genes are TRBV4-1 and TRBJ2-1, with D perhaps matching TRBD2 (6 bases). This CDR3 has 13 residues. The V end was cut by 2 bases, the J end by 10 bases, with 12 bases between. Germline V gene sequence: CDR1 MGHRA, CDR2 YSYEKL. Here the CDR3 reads CASSQWRGTEQFF. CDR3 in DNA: TGCGCCAGCAGCCAATGGCGGGGAACCGAGCAGTTCTTC.

The CDR3 DNA reads as TGTGCCAGCTCACCACTGGGACCGGGAACGGGAGAGACCCAGTACTTC. It is translated as CASSPLGPGTGETQYF. The J gene is TRBJ2-5, the V gene TRBV18; TRBD1 or TRBD2 may be the D gene (5 bases each). The length of the CDR3 is 16 residues. Deletions cut 1 base from V and 4 bases from J, with 16 bases between. CDR1 is KGHSH and CDR2 is LQKENI in the germline V gene.

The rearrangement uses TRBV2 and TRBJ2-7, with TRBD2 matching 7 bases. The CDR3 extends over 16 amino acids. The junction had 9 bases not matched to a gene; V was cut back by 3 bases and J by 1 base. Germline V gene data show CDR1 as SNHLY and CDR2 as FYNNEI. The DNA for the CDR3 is TGTGCCAGCAGTGATACAGGCGGGAGAGGGTCCTACGAGCAGTACTTC. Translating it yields CASSDTGGRGSYEQYF.

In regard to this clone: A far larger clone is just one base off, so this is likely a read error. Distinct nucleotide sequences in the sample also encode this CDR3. CDR3 region: CASSPNPGTNTEAFF. The CDR3 region has the DNA TGTGCCAGCAGCCCCAACCCGGGCACGAACACTGAGGCTTTCTTT. The rearrangement links TRBV9 to TRBJ1-1; D unclear. The V gene's germline CDR1 is SGDLS and CDR2 YYNGEE. The CDR3 loop spans 15 amino acids.

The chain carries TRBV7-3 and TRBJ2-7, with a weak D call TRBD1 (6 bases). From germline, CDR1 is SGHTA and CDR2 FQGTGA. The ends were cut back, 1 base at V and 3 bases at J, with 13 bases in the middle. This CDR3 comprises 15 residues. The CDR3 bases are TGTGCCAGCAGCTTAAAGCCGGGACACAACTACGAGCAGTACTTC. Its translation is CASSLKPGHNYEQYF.

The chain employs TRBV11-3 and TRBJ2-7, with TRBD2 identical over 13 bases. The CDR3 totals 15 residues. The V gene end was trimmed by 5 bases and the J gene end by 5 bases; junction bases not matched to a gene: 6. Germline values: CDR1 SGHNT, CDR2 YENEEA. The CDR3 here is CASSRGLAGVDEQYF. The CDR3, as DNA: TGTGCCAGCAGCCGAGGACTAGCGGGAGTCGACGAGCAGTACTTC.

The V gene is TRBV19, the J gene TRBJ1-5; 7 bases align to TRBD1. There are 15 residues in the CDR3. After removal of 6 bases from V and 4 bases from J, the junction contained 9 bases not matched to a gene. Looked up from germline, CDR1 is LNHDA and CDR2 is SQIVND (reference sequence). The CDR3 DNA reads TGTGCCAGTAGACCTACAGGGGACGGAAATCAGCCCCAGCATTTT. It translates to CASRPTGDGNQPQHF.

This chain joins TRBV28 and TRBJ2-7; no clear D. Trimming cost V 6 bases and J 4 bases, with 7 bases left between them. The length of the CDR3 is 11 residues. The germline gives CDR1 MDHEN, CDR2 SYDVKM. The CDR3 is CASREQYEQYF. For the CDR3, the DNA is TGTGCCAGCAGAGAGCAGTACGAGCAGTACTTC.

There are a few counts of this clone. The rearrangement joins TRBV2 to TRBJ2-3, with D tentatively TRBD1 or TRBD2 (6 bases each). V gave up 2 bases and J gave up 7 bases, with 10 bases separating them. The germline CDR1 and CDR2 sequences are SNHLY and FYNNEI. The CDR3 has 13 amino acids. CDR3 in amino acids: CASSEKGGNTQYF. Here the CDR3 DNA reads TGTGCCAGCAGTGAAAAGGGGGGAAATACGCAGTATTTT.

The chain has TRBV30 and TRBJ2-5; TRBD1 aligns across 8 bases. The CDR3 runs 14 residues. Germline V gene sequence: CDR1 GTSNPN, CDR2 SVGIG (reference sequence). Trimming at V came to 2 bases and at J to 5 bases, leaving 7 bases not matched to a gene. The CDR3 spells CAWSLRRGLETQYF. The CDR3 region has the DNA TGTGCCTGGAGTTTACGCAGGGGGCTTGAGACCCAGTACTTC.

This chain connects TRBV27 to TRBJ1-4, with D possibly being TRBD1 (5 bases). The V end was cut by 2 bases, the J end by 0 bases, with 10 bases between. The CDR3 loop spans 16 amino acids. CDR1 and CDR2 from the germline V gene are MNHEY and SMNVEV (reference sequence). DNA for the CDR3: TGTGCCAGCAGTTTACTGGGGACCACAACTAATGAAAAACTGTTTTTT. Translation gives CASSLLGTTTNEKLFF.

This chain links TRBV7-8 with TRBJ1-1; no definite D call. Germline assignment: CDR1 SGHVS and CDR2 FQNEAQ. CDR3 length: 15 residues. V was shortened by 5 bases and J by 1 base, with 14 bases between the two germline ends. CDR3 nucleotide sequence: TGTGCCAGCAGCACCTCCGGCAGTACGAACACTGAAGCTTTCTTT. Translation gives CASSTSGSTNTEAFF.

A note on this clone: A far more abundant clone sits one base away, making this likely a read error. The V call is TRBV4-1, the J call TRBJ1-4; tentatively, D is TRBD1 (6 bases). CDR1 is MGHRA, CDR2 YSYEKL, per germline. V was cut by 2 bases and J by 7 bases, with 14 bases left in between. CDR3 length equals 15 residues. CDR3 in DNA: TGCGCCAGCAGCCAACAGGGGAATCGGAGTGAAAAACTGTTTTTT. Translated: CASSQQGNRSEKLFF.

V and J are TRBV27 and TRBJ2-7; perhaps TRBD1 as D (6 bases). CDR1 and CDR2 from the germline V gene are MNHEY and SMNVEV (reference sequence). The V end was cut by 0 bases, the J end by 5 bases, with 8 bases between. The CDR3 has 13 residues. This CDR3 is CASSLSQGHEQYF. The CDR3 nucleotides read TGTGCCAGCAGTTTATCTCAGGGGCACGAGCAGTACTTC.

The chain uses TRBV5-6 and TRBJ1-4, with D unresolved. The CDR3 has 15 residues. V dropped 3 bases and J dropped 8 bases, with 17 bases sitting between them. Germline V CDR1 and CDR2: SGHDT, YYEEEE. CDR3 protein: CASSWIYSPSEKLFF. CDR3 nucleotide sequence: TGTGCCAGCAGCTGGATATACAGTCCCTCCGAAAAACTGTTTTTT.

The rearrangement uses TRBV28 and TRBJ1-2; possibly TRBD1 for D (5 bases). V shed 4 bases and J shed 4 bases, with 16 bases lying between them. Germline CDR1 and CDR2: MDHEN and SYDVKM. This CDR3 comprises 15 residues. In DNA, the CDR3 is TGTGCCAGCAGTTCGATAGACAGAAGCGCCTATGGCTACACCTTC. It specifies CASSSIDRSAYGYTF.

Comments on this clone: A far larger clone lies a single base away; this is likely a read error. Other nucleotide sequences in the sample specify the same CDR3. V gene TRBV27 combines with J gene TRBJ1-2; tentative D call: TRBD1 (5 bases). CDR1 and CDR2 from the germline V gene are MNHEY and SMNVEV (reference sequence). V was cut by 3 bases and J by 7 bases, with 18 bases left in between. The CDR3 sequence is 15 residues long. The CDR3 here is CASSFSDMGGGGYTF. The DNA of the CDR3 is TGTGCCAGCAGTTTCTCTGACATGGGGGGTGGTGGCTACACCTTC.

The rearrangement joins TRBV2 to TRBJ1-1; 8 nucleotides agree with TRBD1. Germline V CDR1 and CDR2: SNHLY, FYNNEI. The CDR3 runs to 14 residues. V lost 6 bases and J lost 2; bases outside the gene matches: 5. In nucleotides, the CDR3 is TGTGCCAGCAGGTCGGACAGGGCAAACACTGAAGCTTTCTTT. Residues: CASRSDRANTEAFF.

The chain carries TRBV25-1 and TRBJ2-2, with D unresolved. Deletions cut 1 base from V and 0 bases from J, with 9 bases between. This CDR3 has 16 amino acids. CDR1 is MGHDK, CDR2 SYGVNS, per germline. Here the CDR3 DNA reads TGTGCCAGCAGTGAATTTTACGGCTCGAACACCGGGGAGCTGTTTTTT. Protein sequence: CASSEFYGSNTGELFF.

The CDR3 sequence: CASSLVQGTDTQYF. In DNA, the CDR3 is TGCGCCAGCAGCTTGGTTCAGGGCACAGATACGCAGTATTTT. The chain has TRBV5-1 and TRBJ2-3; D remains ambiguous. CDR3 length: 14 amino acids. Germline CDR1 is SGHRS and CDR2 is YFSETQ. V shed 0 bases and J shed 1 base, with 6 bases lying between them.

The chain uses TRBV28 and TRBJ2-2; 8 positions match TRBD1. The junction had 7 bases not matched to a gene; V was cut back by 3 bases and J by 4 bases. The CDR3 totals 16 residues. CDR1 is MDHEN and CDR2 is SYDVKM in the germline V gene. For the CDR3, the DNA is TGTGCCAGCAGTTTTTGGACAGGGCGAGGCACCGGGGAGCTGTTTTTT. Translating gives CASSFWTGRGTGELFF.

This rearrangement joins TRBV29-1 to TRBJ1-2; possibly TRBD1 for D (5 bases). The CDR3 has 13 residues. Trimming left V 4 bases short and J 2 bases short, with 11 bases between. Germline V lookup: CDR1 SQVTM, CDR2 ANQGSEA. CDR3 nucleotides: TGCAGCGTTGTTCAGGGAGCGAACTATGGCTACACCTTC. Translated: CSVVQGANYGYTF.

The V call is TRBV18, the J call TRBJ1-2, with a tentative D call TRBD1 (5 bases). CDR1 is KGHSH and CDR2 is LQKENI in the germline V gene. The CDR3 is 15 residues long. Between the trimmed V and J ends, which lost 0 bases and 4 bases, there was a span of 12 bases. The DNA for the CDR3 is TGTGCCAGCTCACCACCTGGGGCCGGGGTCTATGGCTACACCTTC. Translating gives CASSPPGAGVYGYTF.

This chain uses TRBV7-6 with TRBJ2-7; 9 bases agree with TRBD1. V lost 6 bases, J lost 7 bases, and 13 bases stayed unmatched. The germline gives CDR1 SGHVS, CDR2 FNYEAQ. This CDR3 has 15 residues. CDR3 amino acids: CASRNPRDRVGEQYF. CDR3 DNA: TGTGCCAGCAGAAATCCCCGGGACAGGGTGGGGGAGCAGTACTTC.